This T cell receptor (beta chain) was recovered during a study of graft-versus-host responses after intestinal transplantation. Findings and limits, study-wide: Among circulating GvH clones, peak levels were associated with early post-transplant declines in HvG clones.

As for this clone: The antigen is undetermined.

Here immunoSEQ multiplex PCR was the method, and the copy in TCRdb shows in-frame clones only, minus some. Here the sample spans tens of thousands of clones, over 75% being singletons. The germline V gene encodes CDR1 SGHVS and CDR2 FNYEAQ. This CDR3 comprises 19 residues. V lost 4 bases, J lost 4 bases, and 14 bases stayed unmatched. The TCR was taken from a human donor who received an intestinal transplant. The source material was unstimulated CD8+ T cells sorted from spleen or lymph node cells, sampled before intestinal transplant. The chain recombines TRBV7-6 with TRBJ2-5, with 14 bases aligning to TRBD2. The CDR3 sequence is CASSSYPGLAGEEGETQYF. DNA of the CDR3: TGTGCCAGCAGCTCTTATCCGGGACTAGCGGGAGAGGAAGGAGAGACCCAGTACTTC.